One sample yielded the 25 T cell receptor beta chains listed below, sequenced in a study of shared clonotypes between healthy human individuals. Data came from immunoSEQ multiplex PCR; TCRdb stores just in-frame clones and leaves some out. The sample shows 2 million to 2.5 million clones, more than 90% of them seen only once. Sequences were obtained from naive CD4+ T cells sorted from blood. Subset described: CD45RA+ positively selected. The receptors were sampled from a young man in good health.

In this sample, this clone turned up once. This chain joins TRBV12-5 and TRBJ2-7; D is possibly TRBD2 (6 bases). The CDR3 consists of 16 residues. Germline lookup yields CDR1 LGHNT and CDR2 FRNRAP. Trimming took off 2 bases at V and 2 bases at J, with 16 bases between the two ends. The CDR3 is CASGLMEGGKPYEQYF. The CDR3, as DNA: TGTGCTAGTGGTTTGATGGAGGGAGGTAAACCCTACGAGCAGTACTTC.

This chain links TRBV11-2 with TRBJ2-7, with 8 bases lining up with TRBD1. V shed 1 base and J 0 bases; nucleotides not matched to a gene: 5. The germline V gene has CDR1 SGHAT and CDR2 FQNNGV. The CDR3 totals 16 residues. The CDR3 DNA reads as TGTGCCAGCAGCTTAGGGACAGGGTATGACTCCTACGAGCAGTACTTC. Its protein is CASSLGTGYDSYEQYF.

This chain uses TRBV10-3 with TRBJ2-1; D assignment may be TRBD1 or TRBD2 (6 bases each). This CDR3 has 10 residues. CDR1 is ENHRY, CDR2 SYGVKD, per germline. With 11 bases removed from V and 9 bases from J, the gap between germline ends came to 11 bases. The CDR3 region is CAVGGGEQFF. The CDR3 DNA reads TGTGCCGTGGGGGGCGGTGAGCAGTTCTTC.

V usage is TRBV5-1 and J usage is TRBJ2-5, with 7 bases lining up with TRBD2. Germline trimming cut 6 bases from V and 3 bases from J; bases unmatched to any gene: 8. This CDR3 comprises 14 residues. Germline lookup yields CDR1 SGHRS and CDR2 YFSETQ. Here the CDR3 reads CASKRGGSEETQYF. CDR3 bases: TGCGCCAGCAAAAGGGGCGGGAGTGAAGAGACCCAGTACTTC.

The chain joins TRBV7-9 to TRBJ1-3; possibly TRBD1 for D (5 bases). The V and J ends lost 2 bases and 0 bases respectively, with 17 bases between them. Germline V CDR1 and CDR2: SEHNR, FQNEAQ (reference sequence). The CDR3 loop spans 18 amino acids. Here the CDR3 DNA reads TGTGCCAGCAGCTTAAGGTCGGGGGTTAGGCCCTCTGGAAACACCATATATTTT. The encoded protein is CASSLRSGVRPSGNTIYF.

The chain combines TRBV27 with TRBJ1-1, with D unclear. CDR3 size: 18 residues. V shed 5 bases and J shed 0 bases, with 22 bases lying between them. CDR1 is MNHEY, CDR2 SMNVEV, per germline (reference sequence). Here the CDR3 DNA reads TGTGCCAGCAGTCGATCCCCTCCCCTGATATTAATGAACACTGAAGCTTTCTTT. Its translation is CASSRSPPLILMNTEAFF.

This clone came up once. The chain employs TRBV6-1 and TRBJ1-6; D remains ambiguous. V lost 4 bases, J lost 8 bases, and 9 bases lay in between. Germline CDR1 and CDR2: MNHNS and SASEGT. CDR3 length equals 13 residues. CDR3 protein: CASSAQVYSPLHF. As DNA, the CDR3 is TGTGCCAGCAGTGCCCAGGTCTATTCACCCCTCCACTTT.

J is TRBJ1-5 and V is TRBV6-5, with TRBD1 as a possible D gene (6 bases). V gave up 6 bases and J gave up 7 bases, with 13 bases separating them. Germline assignment: CDR1 MNHEY and CDR2 SVGAGI. The CDR3 totals 13 residues. The DNA of the CDR3 is TGTGCCAGCAGCCAGGGACACTGGCAGCCCCAGCATTTT. Translated, it gives CASSQGHWQPQHF.

The chain combines TRBV12-5 with TRBJ2-1; D remains ambiguous. Germline loops: CDR1 LGHNT, CDR2 FRNRAP. The germline V and J ends were trimmed by 9 bases and 0 bases, with 6 bases remaining between them. The CDR3 is made up of 12 amino acids. CDR3: CASAHSYNEQFF. The CDR3 bases are TGTGCTAGCGCGCACTCCTACAATGAGCAGTTCTTC.

This chain links TRBV9 with TRBJ2-7, with 7 bases lining up with TRBD1. V trimming: 2 bases; J trimming: 6 bases; junction bases outside the gene matches: 5. The germline gives CDR1 SGDLS, CDR2 YYNGEE. The CDR3 length is 13 residues. This CDR3 reads CASSVLGGSEQYF. CDR3 coding DNA: TGTGCCAGCAGCGTCTTAGGGGGCAGCGAGCAGTACTTC. Full variable domain (outside the CDR3, taken from reference TRBV9 and TRBJ2-7): DSGVTQTPKHLITATGQRVTLRCSPRSGDLSVYWYQQSLDQGLQFLIQYYNGEERAKGNILERFSAQQFPDLHSELNLSSLELGDSALYFCASSVLGGSEQYFGPGTRLTVT.

The DNA for the CDR3 is TGTGCCATCAGTGAGGGAACAGCGGAGCAGCCCCAGCATTTT. Protein: CAISEGTAEQPQHF. This rearrangement joins TRBV10-3 to TRBJ1-5; D is unresolved. Deletions cut 2 bases from V and 7 bases from J, with 12 bases between. Germline CDR1 ENHRY, CDR2 SYGVKD. CDR3 length: 14 residues.

V and J are TRBV7-8 and TRBJ2-1; 15 bases align to TRBD2. The CDR3 sequence is 15 residues long. V gave up 4 bases and J gave up 8 bases; unmatched junction bases: 3. Germline CDR1 reads SGHVS; CDR2 reads FQNEAQ. The CDR3 sequence: CASSWTSGGAYEQFF. In DNA, the CDR3 is TGTGCCAGCAGCTGGACTAGCGGGGGGGCCTATGAGCAGTTCTTC.

This clone has a single count. This chain joins TRBV29-1 and TRBJ2-7; D tentatively reads TRBD1 or TRBD2 (5 bases each). Germline loops: CDR1 SQVTM, CDR2 ANQGSEA. The CDR3 runs to 15 residues. Trimming took off 6 bases at V and 3 bases at J, with 21 bases between the two ends. The CDR3 loop is CSVGLVGTRRYEQYF. Here the CDR3 DNA reads TGCAGCGTGGGTTTGGTAGGGACCAGACGCTACGAGCAGTACTTC.

The gene calls are TRBV7-2 and TRBJ1-2; 8 bases are a match to TRBD1. V shed 0 bases and J 4 bases; nucleotides not matched to a gene: 4. From germline, CDR1 is SGHTA and CDR2 FQGNSA. The CDR3 is made up of 15 amino acids. CDR3 residues: CASSLAGQGGYGYTF. The CDR3 region has the DNA TGTGCCAGCAGCTTAGCCGGACAGGGAGGCTATGGCTACACCTTC. Full variable domain (remainder filled in from reference TRBV7-2 and TRBJ1-2): GAGVSQSPSNKVTEKGKDVELRCDPISGHTALYWYRQSLGQGLEFLIYFQGNSAPDKSGLPSDRFSAERTGGSVSTLTIQRTQQEDSAVYLCASSLAGQGGYGYTFGSGTRLTVV.

V gene TRBV6-5 combines with J gene TRBJ2-6, with 7 bases fitting TRBD1. Germline V lookup: CDR1 MNHEY, CDR2 SVGAGI. CDR3 length equals 16 residues. Unmatched junction bases numbered 3, after V lost 4 bases and J lost 0 bases. CDR3 DNA: TGTGCCAGCAGTTCTGGGACAGCCTCTGGGGCCAACGTCCTGACTTTC. It translates to CASSSGTASGANVLTF.

The rearrangement links TRBV19 to TRBJ2-7; 7 nucleotides align to TRBD1. The CDR3 is 14 residues long. V lost 5 bases, J lost 4 bases, and 8 bases stayed unmatched. CDR1 is LNHDA, CDR2 SQIVND, per germline (reference sequence). In DNA, the CDR3 is TGTGCCAGTAGTCCGGACAGGACCATTTACGAGCAGTACTTC. This sequence encodes CASSPDRTIYEQYF. Based on the CDR3 plus reference TRBV19 and TRBJ2-7, the full variable domain is DGGITQSPKYLFRKEGQNVTLSCEQNLNHDAMYWYRQDPGQGLRLIYYSQIVNDFQKGDIAEGYSVSREKKESFPLTVTSAQKNPTAFYLCASSPDRTIYEQYFGPGTRLTVT.

The chain links TRBV25-1 to TRBJ1-2, with D possibly matching TRBD1 (5 bases). CDR1 and CDR2 from the germline V gene are MGHDK and SYGVNS. The CDR3 spans 16 residues. Trimming removed 4 bases from V and 4 bases from J, with 19 bases in between. The CDR3 DNA follows: TGTGCCAGCAGTGGACGGTGGGAAAGGGGACCCTATGGCTACACCTTC. The encoded protein is CASSGRWERGPYGYTF.

This clone was seen once. Other nucleotide sequences in the sample specify the same CDR3. V gene TRBV6-5 combines with J gene TRBJ2-2; D remains unclear. CDR1 is MNHEY, CDR2 SVGAGI, per germline. This CDR3 contains 12 residues. V lost 1 base and J lost 5, with 2 bases in between. The chain's CDR3 is CASSYLTGELFF. The CDR3 DNA reads as TGTGCCAGCAGTTACTTAACCGGGGAGCTGTTTTTT.

The chain combines TRBV6-6 with TRBJ2-1; the match to TRBD2 covers 14 bases. The V gene's germline CDR1 is MNHNY and CDR2 SVGAGI (reference sequence). V gave up 6 bases and J gave up 7 bases; unmatched junction bases: 5. CDR3 length: 15 residues. The DNA of the CDR3 is TGTGCCAGCAGCAGACTAGCGGGGGGGTTGAATGAGCAGTTCTTC. Its protein product is CASSRLAGGLNEQFF.

This rearrangement joins TRBV10-3 to TRBJ2-7; 9 bases fit TRBD1. The V segment lost 6 bases and the J segment 2 bases; nucleotides outside the gene matches: 5. CDR3 size: 14 residues. CDR1 and CDR2 from the germline V gene are ENHRY and SYGVKD. In DNA, the CDR3 is TGTGCCATCAGGACCGGGACAGGGACCTACGAGCAGTACTTC. It translates to CAIRTGTGTYEQYF.

The chain combines TRBV27 with TRBJ1-3; 7 bases agree with TRBD1. In germline, CDR1 is MNHEY, CDR2 SMNVEV (reference sequence). The CDR3 covers 12 residues. The junction had 1 base not matched to a gene; V was cut back by 7 bases and J by 4 bases. In DNA form, the CDR3 reads TGTGCCAGCAAGGGACAGGGAAACACCATATATTTT. Its protein product is CASKGQGNTIYF.

The chain is built from TRBV5-1 and TRBJ2-7; D perhaps matches TRBD1 (5 bases). The ends were cut back, 1 base at V and 5 bases at J, with 10 bases in the middle. Germline assignment: CDR1 SGHRS and CDR2 YFSETQ. The CDR3 runs 13 residues. The CDR3 DNA reads as TGCGCCAGCAGCTTGCGACAGTACGACGAGCAGTACTTC. This gives the protein CASSLRQYDEQYF. Full variable domain (rest looked up from reference TRBV5-1 and TRBJ2-7): KAGVTQTPRYLIKTRGQQVTLSCSPISGHRSVSWYQQTPGQGLQFLFEYFSETQRNKGNFPGRFSGRQFSNSRSEMNVSTLELGDSALYLCASSLRQYDEQYFGPGTRLTVT.

The chain carries TRBV2 and TRBJ1-5, with D maybe TRBD1 (5 bases). The CDR3 runs to 14 residues. Germline V lookup: CDR1 SNHLY, CDR2 FYNNEI. V lost 3 bases and J lost 4, with 10 bases in between. The CDR3 DNA reads TGTGCCAGCAGTGAGACAGCAAAAAATCAGCCCCAGCATTTT. It translates to CASSETAKNQPQHF. Supplemented by reference TRBV2 and TRBJ1-5, the full variable domain reads EPEVTQTPSHQVTQMGQEVILRCVPISNHLYFYWYRQILGQKVEFLVSFYNNEISEKSEIFDDQFSVERPDGSNFTLKIRSTKLEDSAMYFCASSETAKNQPQHFGDGTRLSIL.

This chain joins TRBV5-1 and TRBJ2-5; 7 nucleotides agree with TRBD2. V shed 0 bases and J 5 bases; nucleotides not matched to a gene: 4. CDR1 and CDR2 from the germline V gene are SGHRS and YFSETQ. This CDR3 has 14 residues. The CDR3 DNA reads TGCGCCAGCAGCTTGGCTCGGGGGGAGGAGACCCAGTACTTC. Its translation is CASSLARGEETQYF.

The V and J genes are TRBV11-2 and TRBJ2-2; D tentatively fits TRBD1 or TRBD2 (6 bases each). Germline V gives CDR1 SGHAT, CDR2 FQNNGV. The CDR3 has 15 amino acids. V was cut by 1 base and J by 5 bases, with 11 bases left in between. CDR3 residues: CASSLAGAGTGELFF. As DNA, the CDR3 is TGTGCCAGCAGCTTAGCGGGGGCCGGAACCGGGGAGCTGTTTTTT.